Listed below are T cell receptor beta chains from one sample, sequenced in a study of blood T cell repertoires in COVID-19. The assay was immunoSEQ multiplex PCR, and TCRdb's table has in-frame clones only and misses some. The sample has nearly 200,000 clones, around nine tenths seen once. Input material: peripheral blood. Receptors originate from a woman in her thirties or forties who had recovered from COVID-19. The CDR3 runs from the conserved cysteine through the conserved F or W. Fields, in order: J gene, D gene, clone size, V gene, CDR3 DNA, CDR3 protein. The D gene is left open where the match is weak. Clone size appears in some rows only: once, few, many, or a class for an expanded clone.

>TRBJ2-3|TRBD1|NA|TRBV19
TGTGCCAGTAGGCCCCGGGACAGGGGATCCGGGGATACGCAGTATTTT
CASRPRDRGSGDTQYF
>TRBJ1-2|TRBD1|few|TRBV28
TGTGCCAGCAGTTTATACGGGACAGGGAGAGTTTCCACCTTC
CASSLYGTGRVSTF
>TRBJ1-2|TRBD1|few|TRBV29-1
TGCAGCGTTGCGGACAGGGAAGAACATGGCTACACCTTC
CSVADREEHGYTF
>TRBJ2-5|TRBD1|NA|TRBV27
TGTGCCAGCAGTTTAAGCAGGGGGCGCGGAGAGACCCAGTACTTC
CASSLSRGRGETQYF
>TRBJ2-1|TRBD2|NA|TRBV3-1/TRBV3-2
TGTGCCAGCAGCCGACGGCTAGCGGGGACTGAGCAGTTCTTC
CASSRRLAGTEQFF
>TRBJ2-5|TRBD2|NA|TRBV18
TGTGCCAGCTCACAGACTAGCGGGAGAGAGACCCAGTACTTC
CASSQTSGRETQYF
>TRBJ1-6|NA|NA|TRBV10-2
TGCGCCAGCAGTGAGCAACAGGGATCACCCCTCCACTTT
CASSEQQGSPLHF
>TRBJ1-1|TRBD1|NA|TRBV28
TGTGCCAGCAATAGAGGACAGGGGGCGGTGACTGAAGCTTTCTTT
CASNRGQGAVTEAFF
>TRBJ2-7|TRBD1|NA|TRBV4-2
TGTGCCAGCAGCCAGGCGACAGGGGGTACGGGTGAGCAGTACTTC
CASSQATGGTGEQYF
>TRBJ2-7|TRBD2|NA|TRBV28
TGTGCCAGCAGTGCCCCGGGACTAGGGTCCTACGAGCAGTACTTC
CASSAPGLGSYEQYF
>TRBJ2-7|TRBD2|NA|TRBV7-2
TGTGCCAGCAGCCTGGGACTAGGCCTTGGTAACGAGCAGTACTTC
CASSLGLGLGNEQYF
>TRBJ2-5|NA|NA|TRBV10-3
TGTGCCATCAGTGAATCCGGACAGTCACAAGAGACCCAGTACTTC
CAISESGQSQETQYF
>TRBJ2-3|TRBD2|NA|TRBV5-1
TGCGCCAGCAAGAGCGGGAGGGCCGGAACAGATACGCAGTATTTT
CASKSGRAGTDTQYF
>TRBJ1-5|NA|NA|TRBV5-6
TGTGCCAGCAGCTTCCTGCAAACGGCGGAGCCCCAGCATTTT
CASSFLQTAEPQHF
>TRBJ2-6|NA|NA|TRBV5-1
TGCGCCAGCAGCTTCGGTGGGGCCAACGTCCTGACTTTC
CASSFGGANVLTF
>TRBJ1-1|TRBD1|once|TRBV27
TGTGCCAGCAGTATACAACAGGGGCCTAACACTGAAGCTTTCTTT
CASSIQQGPNTEAFF
>TRBJ1-1|TRBD1|NA|TRBV7-3
TGTGCCAGCAGCCGTCCGGGACAGTTGATGAACACTGAAGCTTTCTTT
CASSRPGQLMNTEAFF
>TRBJ1-6|TRBD1|NA|TRBV3-1/TRBV3-2
TGTGCCAGCAGTCGAGAGGACAGGGGAAATAATTCACCCCTCCACTTT
CASSREDRGNNSPLHF
>TRBJ2-7|NA|NA|TRBV27
TGTGCCAGCAGCCTCCGGCTAGAGACCTACGAGCAGTACTTC
CASSLRLETYEQYF
>TRBJ2-7|NA|NA|TRBV10-3
TGTGCCATCAGTGGGTTTCCTCTATTGCCCTACGAGCAGTACTTC
CAISGFPLLPYEQYF
>TRBJ1-4|NA|NA|TRBV18
TGTGCCAGCTCACCGTCCGGGGGGGATGAAAAACTGTTTTTT
CASSPSGGDEKLFF
>TRBJ2-7|NA|NA|TRBV18
TGTGCCAGCTCACCACAGGACAGAACCTACGAGCAGTACTTC
CASSPQDRTYEQYF
>TRBJ2-7|TRBD1|NA|TRBV6-5
TGTGCCAGCAGGTCCGGGACAGGGGGATCTTACGAGCAGTACTTC
CASRSGTGGSYEQYF
>TRBJ2-3|TRBD2|NA|TRBV5-4
TGTGCCAGCAGCAAAAGACTAGCGGGCGCAGATACGCAGTATTTT
CASSKRLAGADTQYF
>TRBJ2-1|TRBD2|once|TRBV7-3
TGTGCCAGCAGCTCCCCAGCGGGAGGGCGAGATATTTCCTACAATGAGCAGTTCTTC
CASSSPAGGRDISYNEQFF
>TRBJ2-5|NA|NA|TRBV9
TGTGCCAGCAAGCGGGGACACCGATCGGAAGAGACCCAGTACTTC
CASKRGHRSEETQYF
>TRBJ2-7|NA|once|TRBV3-1/TRBV3-2
TGTGCCAGCAGCTTAATAGGGGGCTCCTACGAGCAGTACTTC
CASSLIGGSYEQYF
>TRBJ2-2|TRBD1|NA|TRBV7-2
TGTGCCAGCAGTGGACAGGTGAACACCGGGGAGCTGTTTTTT
CASSGQVNTGELFF
>TRBJ1-3|NA|NA|TRBV29-1
TGCAGCGTTGCTTTTGGAGTCGGCTCTGGAAACACCATATATTTT
CSVAFGVGSGNTIYF
>TRBJ1-2|NA|NA|TRBV12-3/TRBV12-4
TGTGCCAGCAGTTTATCTTCTCAGAATGGCTACACCTTC
CASSLSSQNGYTF
>TRBJ2-6|TRBD1|NA|TRBV5-1
TGCGCCAGCAGCAGCACAGGGGGCGCGGTCTTTGGGGCCAACGTCCTGACTTTC
CASSSTGGAVFGANVLTF
>TRBJ2-1|TRBD1|few|TRBV5-1
TGCGCCAGCAGCTTGACAGGGGGTCGAAGTGAGCAGTTCTTC
CASSLTGGRSEQFF
>TRBJ1-5|TRBD1|few|TRBV30
TGTGCCTGGAGTGTTACAGGGGGAGTATATAGCAATCAGCCCCAGCATTTT
CAWSVTGGVYSNQPQHF
>TRBJ2-7|NA|NA|TRBV18
TGTGCCAGCTCACCACCTCCAGGGTCCTACGAGCAGTACTTC
CASSPPPGSYEQYF
>TRBJ2-1|TRBD2|NA|TRBV4-2
TGTGCCAGCAGCCAAGAGAGCGGGAGGGCCTCGGGGGAGCAGTTCTTC
CASSQESGRASGEQFF
>TRBJ1-2|NA|NA|TRBV28
TGTGCCAGCAGCTATCTCTATGGCTACACCTTC
CASSYLYGYTF
>TRBJ2-5|TRBD2|NA|TRBV2
TGTGCCAGCAGTGAGGATCAAGCGGGAGCAGAGACCCAGTACTTC
CASSEDQAGAETQYF
>TRBJ1-1|NA|NA|TRBV6-5
TGTGCCAGCTATTCGGGGGGGCCGACCACTGAAGCTTTCTTT
CASYSGGPTTEAFF
>TRBJ1-1|NA|once|TRBV3-1/TRBV3-2
TGTGCCAGCAGTAGGCCCGGAGGTGAAGCTTTCTTT
CASSRPGGEAFF
>TRBJ1-2|TRBD1|few|TRBV7-9
TGTGCCAGCAGCTTAGCTCTTGGGGACAGCGTCTTC
CASSLALGDSVF
>TRBJ1-1|NA|NA|TRBV30
TGTGCCTGGAGTGTACAGGGCACTGAAGCTTTCTTT
CAWSVQGTEAFF
>TRBJ1-4|NA|NA|TRBV5-1
TGCGCCAGCAGCTTGGAGGCAGGGCCCTCTCTTAATGAAAAACTGTTTTTT
CASSLEAGPSLNEKLFF
>TRBJ2-7|TRBD1|NA|TRBV5-1
TGCGCCAGCAGCTTTGGGACAGCCTACGAGCAGTACTTC
CASSFGTAYEQYF
>TRBJ2-4|NA|few|TRBV6-2/TRBV6-3
TGTGCCAGCAGTTACGACGGACTAGCCAAAAACATTCAGTACTTC
CASSYDGLAKNIQYF
>TRBJ2-1|NA|NA|TRBV29-1
TGCAGCGCTCATCCCACGGGGGTTCACTCCTACAATGAGCAGTTCTTC
CSAHPTGVHSYNEQFF
>TRBJ1-3|NA|once|TRBV30
TGTGCCTGGATCATTCCGGGTACCTCTGGAAACACCATATATTTT
CAWIIPGTSGNTIYF
>TRBJ1-6|NA|NA|TRBV18
TGTGCCAGCTCACCAGGGGGGGAAGTTGCTTCACCCCTCCACTTT
CASSPGGEVASPLHF
>TRBJ2-1|NA|NA|TRBV21-1
TGTGCCAGCAGCAAAGACCCTAGCGGGGTGCGGCAAGTGGTTCACAATGAGCAGTTCTTC
CASSKDPSGVRQVVHNEQFF
>TRBJ2-1|NA|once|TRBV9
TGTGCCAGCAGCGTATCCGGCGGAAATTACAATGAGCAGTTCTTC
CASSVSGGNYNEQFF
>TRBJ1-4|TRBD1|once|TRBV28
TGTGCCAGCAGTTTATCAGGGGGTATGACTAATGAAAAACTGTTTTTT
CASSLSGGMTNEKLFF
>TRBJ2-3|NA|once|TRBV19
TGTGCCAGTAGTGACTATAGGCGTAATACGCAGTATTTT
CASSDYRRNTQYF
>TRBJ2-1|TRBD2|NA|TRBV28
TGTGCCAGCCTCTTAGCGGGCGCCTCCTCCTACAATGAGCAGTTCTTC
CASLLAGASSYNEQFF
>TRBJ2-7|NA|NA|TRBV18
TGTGCCAGCTCACCGGCGGGGTCTTTGGTCGAGCAGTACTTC
CASSPAGSLVEQYF
>TRBJ2-7|NA|few|TRBV6-2/TRBV6-3
TGTGCCAGCAGTTACGGGACATCCTCCTACGAGCAGTACTTC
CASSYGTSSYEQYF
>TRBJ1-5|TRBD1|once|TRBV5-3
TGTGCCAGAAGCTCAAGCCCCGGGACAGGGGGCTATGAACGAAGCAATCAGCCCCAGCATTTT
CARSSSPGTGGYERSNQPQHF
>TRBJ1-5|NA|NA|TRBV4-2
TGTGCCAGCAGCCAGTCGTGGCGGGGGGGTGGCAATCAGCCCCAGCATTTT
CASSQSWRGGGNQPQHF